The rows below give T cell receptor beta chains drawn from one sample of a study of blood T cell repertoires in COVID-19. Clones were sequenced by immunoSEQ multiplex PCR, and TCRdb holds only the in-frame ones, with some missing. The table records approximately 99,000 clones, about 86% of them present only once. The sample taken for sequencing was peripheral blood. The receptor source for this set is a woman aged 60-70 years in a cohort sampled during active or convalescent COVID-19. The CDR3 runs from the conserved cysteine through the conserved F or W. D genes are given only for firm matches. Expanded clones get a size class; other rows say once, few or many, or leave the size out.

D: TRBD1; V: TRBV7-9; J: TRBJ2-7; length: 15; size: NA; CDR3: CASSADRGVTYEQYF; DNA: TGTGCCAGCAGCGCAGACAGGGGAGTAACCTACGAGCAGTACTTC
D: NA; V: TRBV7-9; J: TRBJ2-4; length: 12; size: once; CDR3: CASSPALDIQYF; DNA: TGTGCCAGCAGCCCCGCGTTGGACATTCAGTACTTC
D: TRBD1; V: TRBV2; J: TRBJ1-2; length: 14; size: NA; CDR3: CASTPTGRLGGYTF; DNA: TGTGCCAGCACCCCGACAGGGAGGTTGGGTGGCTACACCTTC
D: TRBD2; V: TRBV4-1; J: TRBJ2-2; length: 15; size: NA; CDR3: CASTSRLADTGELFF; DNA: TGCGCCAGCACCTCCCGGCTAGCGGACACCGGGGAGCTGTTTTTT
D: NA; V: TRBV2; J: TRBJ1-5; length: 16; size: NA; CDR3: CASRDSDNHFNQPQHF; DNA: TGTGCCAGCAGGGACAGCGATAATCACTTCAATCAGCCCCAGCATTTT
D: NA; V: TRBV28; J: TRBJ1-5; length: 17; size: NA; CDR3: CASSLLAAGASNQPQHF; DNA: TGTGCCAGCAGTTTATTGGCGGCAGGGGCTAGCAATCAGCCCCAGCATTTT
D: NA; V: TRBV30; J: TRBJ1-2; length: 16; size: once; CDR3: CACREPMGGRNYGYTF; DNA: TGTGCCTGCAGGGAACCGATGGGCGGAAGGAACTATGGCTACACCTTC
D: TRBD2; V: TRBV19; J: TRBJ2-2; length: 17; size: NA; CDR3: CASSMNGGSINTGELFF; DNA: TGTGCCAGTAGTATGAACGGCGGGAGCATTAACACCGGGGAGCTGTTTTTT
D: NA; V: TRBV10-3; J: TRBJ1-1; length: 16; size: NA; CDR3: CANEYPPQAEGTEAFF; DNA: TGTGCCAATGAGTATCCCCCCCAGGCTGAGGGCACTGAAGCTTTCTTT
D: NA; V: TRBV5-4; J: TRBJ1-6; length: 13; size: NA; CDR3: CASSLDSNSPLHF; DNA: TGTGCCAGCAGCTTGGACAGTAATTCACCCCTCCACTTT
D: TRBD2; V: TRBV4-2; J: TRBJ2-1; length: 16; size: NA; CDR3: CASSQEHAGGQNEQFF; DNA: TGTGCCAGCAGCCAAGAACACGCGGGGGGGCAGAATGAGCAGTTCTTC
D: NA; V: TRBV5-1; J: TRBJ1-6; length: 15; size: NA; CDR3: CASSGGTAHNSPLHF; DNA: TGCGCCAGCAGCGGAGGGACCGCTCATAATTCACCCCTCCACTTT
D: NA; V: TRBV12-5; J: TRBJ1-5; length: 14; size: NA; CDR3: CASVLSGGNQPQHF; DNA: TGTGCTAGTGTTCTTTCCGGGGGCAATCAGCCCCAGCATTTT
D: TRBD1; V: TRBV7-9; J: TRBJ2-1; length: 15; size: NA; CDR3: CASSVPGQARNEQFF; DNA: TGTGCCAGCAGCGTTCCGGGACAGGCACGCAATGAGCAGTTCTTC